What follows is one T cell receptor (beta chain) and its context. The antigen is not known. The germline V gene has CDR1 MNHNY and CDR2 SVGAGI (reference sequence). Trimming took 4 bases from V and 6 from J; bases not matched to a gene: 13. This CDR3 is built from 16 residues. This entry is derived from a study of a mutant IDH1 vaccine in newly diagnosed glioma. The overall study: Antecedent treatment encompassed radiotherapy, temozolomide, or their combination; the majority received both. Visits designated V12 and V13 were conducted at weeks 35 and 47, respectively. Findings and caveats of the study: Vaccination elicited immune responses in 90% to 95% of patients.

The sample's time point: week 35, safety follow-up. Each dose delivered 300 ug of mutant IDH1 20-mer peptide subcutaneously with imiquimod. The astrocytomas were IDH1-mutant, ATRX-negative, and WHO grade 3 or 4. Produced via immunoSEQ multiplex PCR; TCRdb's table is partial and in-frame only. The table has approximately 60,000 clones, 80% to 90% seen once. The sample in question was PBMCs, obtained from a glioma patient whose treatment included an IDH1 peptide vaccine. This TCR was sampled from a man in his forties with glioma. The chain is built from TRBV6-6 and TRBJ2-7, with TRBD1 matching 9 bases. Here the CDR3 DNA reads TGTGCCAGCAGTTCCCTCCCGCCGGGACAGGGTCCCGAGCAGTACTTC. As protein: CASSSLPPGQGPEQYF.